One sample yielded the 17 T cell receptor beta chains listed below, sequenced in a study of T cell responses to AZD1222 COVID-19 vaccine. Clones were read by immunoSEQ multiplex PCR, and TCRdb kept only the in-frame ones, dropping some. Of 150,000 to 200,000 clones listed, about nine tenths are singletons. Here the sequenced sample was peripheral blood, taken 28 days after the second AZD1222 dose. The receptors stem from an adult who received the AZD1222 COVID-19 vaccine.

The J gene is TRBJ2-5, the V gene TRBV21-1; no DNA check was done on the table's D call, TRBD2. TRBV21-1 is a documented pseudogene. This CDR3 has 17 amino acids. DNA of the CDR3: TGTGCCAGCAGCAACCGAATAGCGGGGGCCCGCCAAGAGACCCAGTACTTC. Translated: CASSNRIAGARQETQYF.

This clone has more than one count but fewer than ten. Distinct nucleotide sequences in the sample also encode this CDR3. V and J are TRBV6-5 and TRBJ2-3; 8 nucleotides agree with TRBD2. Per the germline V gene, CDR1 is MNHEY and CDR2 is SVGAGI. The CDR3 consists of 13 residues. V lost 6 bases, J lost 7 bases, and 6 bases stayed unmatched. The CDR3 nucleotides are TGTGCCAGCAGACCCGGGGGGGCATATACGCAGTATTTT. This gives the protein CASRPGGAYTQYF.

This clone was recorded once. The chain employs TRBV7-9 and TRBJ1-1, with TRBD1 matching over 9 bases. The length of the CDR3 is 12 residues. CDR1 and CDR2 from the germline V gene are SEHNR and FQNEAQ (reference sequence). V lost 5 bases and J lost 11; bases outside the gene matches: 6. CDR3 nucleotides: TGTGCCAGCAGCCCAGGGACAGGGCGGGCTTTCTTT. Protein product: CASSPGTGRAFF. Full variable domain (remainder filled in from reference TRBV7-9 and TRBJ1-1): DTGVSQNPRHKITKRGQNVTFRCDPISEHNRLYWYRQTLGQGPEFLTYFQNEAQLEKSRLLSDRFSAERPKGSFSTLEIQRTEQGDSAMYLCASSPGTGRAFFGQGTRLTVV.

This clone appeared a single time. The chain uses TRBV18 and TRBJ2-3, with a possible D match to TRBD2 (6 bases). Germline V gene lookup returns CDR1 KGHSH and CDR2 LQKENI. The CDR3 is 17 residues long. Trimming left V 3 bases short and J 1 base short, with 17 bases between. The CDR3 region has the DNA TGTGCCAGCTCACCGACTATTAGCGGATACGGCACAGATACGCAGTATTTT. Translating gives CASSPTISGYGTDTQYF.

The CDR3 region has the DNA TGTGCCAGAAGCCTTCGAGGACTAGCGGGAGGGGTCACAGATACGCAGTATTTT. Translating it yields CARSLRGLAGGVTDTQYF. The chain recombines TRBV5-3 with TRBJ2-3; 15 nucleotides match TRBD2. TRBV5-3 is an ORF; its function is uncertain. With 4 bases clipped from V and 2 bases from J, the junction kept 8 bases outside the gene matches. This CDR3 is 18 amino acids long.

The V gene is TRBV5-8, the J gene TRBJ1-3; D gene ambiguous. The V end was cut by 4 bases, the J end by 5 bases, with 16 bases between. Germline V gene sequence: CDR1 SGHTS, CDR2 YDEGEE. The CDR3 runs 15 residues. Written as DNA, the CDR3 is TGTGCCAGCAGCCCCACGGATTTAACACGAAACACCATATATTTT. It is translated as CASSPTDLTRNTIYF.

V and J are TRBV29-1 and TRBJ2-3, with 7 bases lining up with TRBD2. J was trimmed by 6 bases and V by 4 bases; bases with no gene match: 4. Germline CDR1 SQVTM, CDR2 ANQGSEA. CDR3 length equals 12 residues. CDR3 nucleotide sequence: TGCAGCGTTGTCGCGGGAGTGGATACGCAGTATTTT. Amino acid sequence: CSVVAGVDTQYF.

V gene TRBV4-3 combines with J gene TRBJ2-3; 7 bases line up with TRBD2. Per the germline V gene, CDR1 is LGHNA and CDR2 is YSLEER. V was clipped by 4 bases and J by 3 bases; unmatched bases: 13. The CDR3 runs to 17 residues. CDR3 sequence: CASSPNMGRGGTDTQYF. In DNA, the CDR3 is TGCGCCAGCAGCCCAAATATGGGACGGGGAGGGACAGATACGCAGTATTTT.

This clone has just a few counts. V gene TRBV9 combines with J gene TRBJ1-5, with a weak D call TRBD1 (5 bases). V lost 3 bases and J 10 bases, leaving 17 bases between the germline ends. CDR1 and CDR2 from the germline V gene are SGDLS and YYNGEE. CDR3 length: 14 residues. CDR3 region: CASSDDSRNIPQHF. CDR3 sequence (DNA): TGTGCCAGCAGCGACGACAGCCGCAATATACCCCAGCATTTT.

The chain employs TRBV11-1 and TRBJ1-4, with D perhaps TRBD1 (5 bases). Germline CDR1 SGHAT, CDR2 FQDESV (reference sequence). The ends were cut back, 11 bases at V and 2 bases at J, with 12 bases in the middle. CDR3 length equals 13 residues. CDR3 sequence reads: CACQGPTNEKLFF. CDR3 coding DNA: TGTGCCTGCCAGGGTCCGACTAATGAAAAACTGTTTTTT.

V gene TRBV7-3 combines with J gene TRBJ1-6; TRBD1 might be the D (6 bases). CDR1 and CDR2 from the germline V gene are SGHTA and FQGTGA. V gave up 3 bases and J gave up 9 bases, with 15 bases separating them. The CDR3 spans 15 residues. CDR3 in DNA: TGTGCCAGCAGCTTGCGTGGGGGCGCGGGTTCACCCCTCCACTTT. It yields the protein CASSLRGGAGSPLHF.

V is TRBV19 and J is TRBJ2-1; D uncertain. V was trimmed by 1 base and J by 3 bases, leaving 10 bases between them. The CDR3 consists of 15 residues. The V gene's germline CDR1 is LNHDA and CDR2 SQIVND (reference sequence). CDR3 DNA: TGTGCCAGTAGTATAGGGGCAGTATTCTACAATGAGCAGTTCTTC. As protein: CASSIGAVFYNEQFF.

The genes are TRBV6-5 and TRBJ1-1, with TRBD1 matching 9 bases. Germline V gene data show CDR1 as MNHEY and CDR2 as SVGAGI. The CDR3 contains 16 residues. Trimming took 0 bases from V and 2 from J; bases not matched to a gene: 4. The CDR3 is CASSYSRDRDNTEAFF. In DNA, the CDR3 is TGTGCCAGCAGTTACTCGCGGGACAGGGACAACACTGAAGCTTTCTTT.

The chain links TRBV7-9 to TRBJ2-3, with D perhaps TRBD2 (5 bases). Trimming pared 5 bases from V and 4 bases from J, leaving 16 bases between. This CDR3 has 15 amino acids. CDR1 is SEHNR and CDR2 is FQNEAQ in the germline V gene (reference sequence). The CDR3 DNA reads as TGTGCCAGCAGCCACCGGCTAGTGGAGGCAGATACGCAGTATTTT. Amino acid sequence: CASSHRLVEADTQYF.

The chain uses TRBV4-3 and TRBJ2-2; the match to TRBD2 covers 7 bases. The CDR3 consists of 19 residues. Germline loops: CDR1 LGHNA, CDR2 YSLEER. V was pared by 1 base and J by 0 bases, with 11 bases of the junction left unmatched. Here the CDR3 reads CASSQVVPGGGPNTGELFF. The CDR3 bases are TGCGCCAGCAGCCAAGTGGTCCCAGGCGGGGGACCGAACACCGGGGAGCTGTTTTTT.

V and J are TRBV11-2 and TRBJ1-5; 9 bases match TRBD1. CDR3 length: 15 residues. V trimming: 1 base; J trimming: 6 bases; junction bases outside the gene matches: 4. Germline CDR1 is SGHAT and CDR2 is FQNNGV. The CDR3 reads CASSLGDRGSQPQHF. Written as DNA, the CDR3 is TGTGCCAGCAGCTTAGGAGACAGGGGGAGTCAGCCCCAGCATTTT.

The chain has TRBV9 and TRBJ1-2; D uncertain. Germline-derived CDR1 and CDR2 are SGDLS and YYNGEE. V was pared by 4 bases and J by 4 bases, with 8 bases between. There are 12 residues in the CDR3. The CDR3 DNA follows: TGTGCCAGCAGCCCCTGGGGCTATGGCTACACCTTC. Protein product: CASSPWGYGYTF.